This T cell receptor (beta chain) was recorded in a study of T-cell reconstitution after alpha-beta-depleted transplantation in children (dated by TCRdb to 2016 to 2017). Context from the whole study: T-cell immune reconstitution after TCRalphabeta/CD19-depleted allogeneic hematopoietic cell transplantation in children was quantitatively tracked in the study by means of TCR repertoire profiling. Overall results and qualifications from the work: The apparently early recovery of alphabetaT-cell counts about two months after transplant reportedly depended on only several hundred rapidly expanded clones that came from non-depleted graft cells. In some patients, high TCRbeta diversity at day 60 was attributed to recipient T cells and intrathymic progenitors that had survived conditioning. The frequencies of hyperexpanded clones fell over the following months, and after one year, T-cell counts and TCRbeta diversity were mostly attributed to newly produced T cells.

Libraries were constructed by PCR. Sequencer: Illumina HiSeq 2500. Molecular barcoding was employed in the preparation of TCR libraries, with unique molecular identifiers being used to normalize TCRbeta repertoire quantification. TCRdb cleaned the public reads at Q25 with fastp, built clones with MiXCR and kept in-frame beta chains. Under each unique CDR3 protein, matching rows form one entry showing the most common genes and DNA. The sample profile shows some 600,000 distinct CDR3 sequences; 10% to 15% of them were found once. The ten biggest clones cover 2.2% of the sample. Of note for this clonotype: This clone's antigen is unknown. Base qualities are missing; no much larger clone stands one base away.

Trimming removed 7 bases from V and 4 bases from J; the gene matches leave 8 bases unexplained. The cysteine opens and the phenylalanine closes a CDR3 of 13 amino acids. The retained sequence is limited to the CDR3, 39 bases, with the frame set at the first base. The germline V gene (reference sequence) sets CDR1 to DFQATT and CDR2 to SNEGSKA. The treatment or condition tag for this specimen amounts to: allogeneic hematopoietic cell transplantation with graft depleted of TCRalphabeta T cells and CD19 B cells. The children who served as transplant recipients had been given grafts of TCRalphabeta/CD19-depleted allogeneic hematopoietic cells.

The receptor's source is a male patient between 5 and 17 years old who had a stem cell transplant for acute myeloid leukemia, so the T cells may come from the graft donor. The sequence links TRBV20-1 to TRBJ2-3; TRBD2 lines up with 7 middle nucleotides. Sequenced here: PBMCs, mostly from graft donor cells, sampled 360 days after TCRalphabeta/CD19-depleted stem cell transplant. The sequence in DNA is TGCAGTGGGGGAGGGCTGCGGTCAGATACGCAGTATTTT. Protein translation: CSGGGLRSDTQYF.